The entry that follows covers one TCR beta chain sequence. The source of the sample is a study of blood T cell repertoires in COVID-19. Looking at the study overall: From the United States, Italy and Spain came samples of acute and convalescent COVID-19. The cDNA or gDNA used as material had been derived from T cells, B-cell-depleted T cells, or PBMCs.

How the authors handled the data: How many nucleated cells were present was estimated from reference gene primer amplification. The protocol was immunoSEQ multiplex PCR, while the TCRdb copy is restricted to in-frame clones and leaves out a portion. Clone size and V and J calls were adopted from that table, with D and trimming inferred from the DNA. The profile shows around 100,000 clones, roughly 86% of them singletons. V lost 0 bases to trimming and J lost 6 bases, with 15 bases between them. Germline V lookup: CDR1 LGHNA, CDR2 YSLEER. The CDR3 sequence is 15 residues long. Input material: peripheral blood. The receptor was derived from a human donor with acute or convalescent COVID-19. The donor label of this sample is uncertain. This rearrangement joins TRBV4-3 to TRBJ2-7; tentative D call: TRBD1 (6 bases). CDR3 protein: CASSQDLGRGGEQYF. For the CDR3, the DNA is TGCGCCAGCAGCCAAGATCTCGGCAGGGGTGGCGAGCAGTACTTC.